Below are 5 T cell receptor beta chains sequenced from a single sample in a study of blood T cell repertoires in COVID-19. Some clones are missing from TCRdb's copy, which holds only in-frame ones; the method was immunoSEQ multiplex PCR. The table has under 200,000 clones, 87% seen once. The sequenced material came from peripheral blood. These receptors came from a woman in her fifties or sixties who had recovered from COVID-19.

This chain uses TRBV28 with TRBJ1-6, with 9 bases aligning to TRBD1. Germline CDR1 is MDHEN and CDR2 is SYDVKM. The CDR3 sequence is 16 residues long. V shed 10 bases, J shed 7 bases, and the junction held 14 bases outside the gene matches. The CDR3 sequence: CATGKQQGARNSPLHF. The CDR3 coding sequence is TGTGCCACCGGCAAACAACAGGGGGCTAGAAATTCACCCCTCCACTTT. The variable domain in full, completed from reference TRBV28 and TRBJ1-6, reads DVKVTQSSRYLVKRTGEKVFLECVQDMDHENMFWYRQDPGLGLRLIYFSYDVKMKEKGDIPEGYSVSREKKERFSLILESASTNQTSMYLCATGKQQGARNSPLHFGNGTRLTVT.

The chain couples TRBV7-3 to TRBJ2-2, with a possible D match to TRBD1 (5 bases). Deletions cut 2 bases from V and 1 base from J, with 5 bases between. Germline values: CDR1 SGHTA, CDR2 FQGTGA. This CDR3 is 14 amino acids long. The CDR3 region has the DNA TGTGCCAGCAGCTTACAGGGGAACACCGGGGAGCTGTTTTTT. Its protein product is CASSLQGNTGELFF.

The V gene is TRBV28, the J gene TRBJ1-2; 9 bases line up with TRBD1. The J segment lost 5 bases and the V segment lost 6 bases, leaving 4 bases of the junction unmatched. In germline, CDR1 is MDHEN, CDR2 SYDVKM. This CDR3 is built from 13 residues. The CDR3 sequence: CASRADRGYGYTF. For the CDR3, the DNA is TGTGCCAGCAGGGCGGACAGGGGATATGGCTACACCTTC.

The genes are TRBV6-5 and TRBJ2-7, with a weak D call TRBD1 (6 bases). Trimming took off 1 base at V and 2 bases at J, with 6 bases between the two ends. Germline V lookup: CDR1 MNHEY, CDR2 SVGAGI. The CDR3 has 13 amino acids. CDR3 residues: CASSYYRAYEQYF. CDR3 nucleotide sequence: TGTGCCAGCAGTTACTACAGGGCCTACGAGCAGTACTTC.

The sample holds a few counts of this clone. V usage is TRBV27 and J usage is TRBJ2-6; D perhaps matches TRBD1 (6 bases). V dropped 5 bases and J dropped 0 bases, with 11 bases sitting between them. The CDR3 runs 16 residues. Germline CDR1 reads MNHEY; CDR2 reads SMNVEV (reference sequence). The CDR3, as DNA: TGTGCCAGCAGTCCCAGGGGCCTCTCTGGGGCCAACGTCCTGACTTTC. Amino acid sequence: CASSPRGLSGANVLTF.